The entry below describes one TCR beta chain. Its antigen is still unknown. The data were obtained in a study of somatic mutations in cytotoxic T cells in rheumatoid arthritis. About the study: Purity of nearly 100% was reached when some V beta antibody-stained T-cell populations were flow-sorted, including V beta1+ cells sequenced for TCRB. General study points: In about an eighth of the roughly 65 patients, the largest CD8+ clone exceeded 20% of CD8+ cells.

V lost 4 bases and J 5 bases, leaving 5 bases between the germline ends. Germline CDR1 reads SGHRS; CDR2 reads YFSETQ. CDR3 length: 11 amino acids. Method: immunoSEQ multiplex PCR; TCRdb's copy keeps in-frame clones and lacks some. Of about 25,000 clones in the sample, about four fifths were seen once. This rearrangement joins TRBV5-1 to TRBJ2-3; the D is unclear. The sequenced sample consisted of CD8+ T cells sorted from blood. The clonotype comes from a man aged 50-60 years in good health. The CDR3 sequence is CASSALDTQYF. The CDR3 DNA sequence: TGCGCCAGCAGCGCCTTAGATACGCAGTATTTT.